This T cell receptor beta chain was recorded in a study of human T cells and chemical hapten exposure. Study-wide context: Small pooled library volume differences chiefly drove per-sample TCR yield variation.

The CDR3 extends over 13 amino acids. V lost 4 bases and J 4 bases, leaving 10 bases between the germline ends. Germline-derived CDR1 and CDR2 are SNHLY and FYNNEI. Stated time point: healthy volunteer bleed at 2 weeks. Extraction of total RNA was performed on unfractionated whole blood. This clonotype was found a few times. In the authors' methods: Across samples, TCR counts had a median of about 93,000 and ranged from roughly 23,224 to 690,600. From the RACE reads, TCRdb called clonotypes with MiXCR, one entry per CDR3 protein. It is TCRdb's table, rather than the study itself, that gives the V and J calls and clone size. The sample has about 31,000 distinct CDR3 sequences; less than 8% are singletons.

This sequence originates from a human donor in good health. Some clones in this sample may be carry-over from other donors' samples. The V gene is TRBV2, the J gene TRBJ1-1; maybe TRBD1 (6 bases). The specimen sequenced was whole blood. DNA for the CDR3: TGTGCCAGCAGTGGGACAGATTGCACTGAAGCTTTCTTT. This encodes CASSGTDCTEAFF.